Presented here are 18 T cell receptor beta chains from one specimen sequenced in a study of identical twins. TCRdb reprocessed the 5' RACE reads with MiXCR, giving one entry per CDR3 protein. The data show about 530,000 distinct CDR3 sequences, 20% to 25% seen once. These data were also filed under a second study, of yellow fever vaccine responses in identical twins.

Sequencing input: CD4+ T cells sorted from blood. The receptors come from a woman younger than 35 in good health.

This clonotype was seen repeatedly, ten times or more. The J gene is TRBJ1-5, the V gene TRBV24-1, with TRBD1 as a possible D gene (5 bases). Germline loops: CDR1 KGHDR, CDR2 SFDVKD. This CDR3 is built from 14 residues. The ends were cut back, 3 bases at V and 4 bases at J, with 9 bases in the middle. The CDR3 protein is CATSDPRTNQPQHF. DNA for the CDR3: TGTGCCACCAGTGATCCACGGACAAATCAGCCCCAGCATTTT.

The rearrangement links TRBV6-2 or TRBV6-3 to TRBJ2-7; D may be TRBD2 (6 bases). V lost 6 bases and J lost 2, with 11 bases in between. The germline gives CDR1 MNHEY, CDR2 SVGEGT. The length of the CDR3 is 13 residues. The CDR3: CASRAGSPYEQYF. DNA for the CDR3: TGTGCCAGCAGGGCCGGGAGTCCCTACGAGCAGTACTTC.

The chain's CDR3 is CASGGTGSYNEQFF. The CDR3 nucleotides read TGTGCTAGTGGGGGGACAGGGTCCTACAATGAGCAGTTCTTC. The chain uses TRBV12-5 and TRBJ2-1; TRBD1 matches 9 bases. V dropped 6 bases and J dropped 1; count of bases not matched to a gene: 1. Germline CDR1 LGHNT, CDR2 FRNRAP. CDR3 length: 14 amino acids.

The chain combines TRBV2 with TRBJ1-1; perhaps TRBD1 as D (5 bases). Trimming pared 2 bases from V and 5 bases from J, leaving 15 bases between. Germline lookup yields CDR1 SNHLY and CDR2 FYNNEI. This CDR3 spans 15 amino acids. The chain's CDR3 is CASSESQAMRTEAFF. As DNA, the CDR3 is TGTGCCAGCAGTGAATCACAGGCCATGAGGACTGAAGCTTTCTTT. Filled out from reference TRBV2 and TRBJ1-1, the complete variable domain reads EPEVTQTPSHQVTQMGQEVILRCVPISNHLYFYWYRQILGQKVEFLVSFYNNEISEKSEIFDDQFSVERPDGSNFTLKIRSTKLEDSAMYFCASSESQAMRTEAFFGQGTRLTVV.

V is TRBV6-1 and J is TRBJ1-3, with unresolved D. Germline V gene lookup returns CDR1 MNHNS and CDR2 SASEGT. The CDR3 is 17 amino acids. V was clipped by 5 bases and J by 1 base, with 18 bases between them. DNA of the CDR3: TGTGCCAGCAGTACAAACCCTAGTACAGTATCTGGAAACACCATATATTTT. Protein sequence: CASSTNPSTVSGNTIYF.

This clonotype was seen more than once but under ten times. J is TRBJ2-6 and V is TRBV20-1; D not certain. V lost 5 bases to trimming and J lost 4 bases, with 9 bases between them. CDR3 length: 13 residues. The germline V gene has CDR1 DFQATT and CDR2 SNEGSKA (reference sequence). The CDR3 here is CSAPQTGANVLTF. CDR3 DNA sequence: TGCAGTGCTCCACAAACAGGGGCCAACGTCCTGACTTTC.

This clonotype was observed a handful of times. The chain recombines TRBV7-8 with TRBJ2-6, with D perhaps TRBD1 or TRBD2 (5 bases each). Between the trimmed V and J ends, which lost 5 bases and 0 bases, there was a span of 17 bases. In germline, CDR1 is SGHVS, CDR2 FQNEAQ. The CDR3 has 18 residues. The CDR3 DNA is TGTGCCAGCAGCCTAGGGTCCCTCGGGACCTCTGGGGCCAACGTCCTGACTTTC. The encoded protein is CASSLGSLGTSGANVLTF.

This clonotype was recorded a few times. The CDR3 reads CAISVLRVETQYF. CDR3 nucleotides: TGTGCCATCAGTGTCTTGCGAGTAGAGACCCAGTACTTC. The chain joins TRBV10-3 to TRBJ2-5; the D is unclear. Deletions cut 4 bases from V and 4 bases from J, with 10 bases between. Germline V CDR1 and CDR2: ENHRY, SYGVKD. CDR3 length: 13 amino acids.

Only a few counts were recorded for this clonotype. V and J are TRBV20-1 and TRBJ2-5; D is undetermined. The CDR3 is 11 amino acids. V lost 6 bases and J lost 6, with 11 bases in between. The germline V gene encodes CDR1 DFQATT and CDR2 SNEGSKA (reference sequence). This CDR3 reads CSADRMQTQYF. CDR3 DNA sequence: TGCAGTGCAGATCGTATGCAGACCCAGTACTTC.

The rearrangement joins TRBV7-6 to TRBJ2-7; D is possibly TRBD2 (5 bases). Germline V gives CDR1 SGHVS, CDR2 FNYEAQ. The germline V and J ends were trimmed by 5 bases and 5 bases, with 10 bases remaining between them. The CDR3 loop spans 12 amino acids. CDR3 in DNA: TGTGCCAGCAGCCCCCGGGGAAACGAGCAGTACTTC. Encoded protein: CASSPRGNEQYF. Full variable domain (missing parts from reference TRBV7-6 and TRBJ2-7): GAGVSQSPRYKVTKRGQDVALRCDPISGHVSLYWYRQALGQGPEFLTYFNYEAQQDKSGLPNDRFSAERPEGSISTLTIQRTEQRDSAMYRCASSPRGNEQYFGPGTRLTVT.

This clonotype was seen ten or more times. The genes are TRBV5-1 and TRBJ2-2; 10 bases align to TRBD1. The CDR3 has 15 amino acids. Germline loops: CDR1 SGHRS, CDR2 YFSETQ. V shed 4 bases and J 7 bases; nucleotides not matched to a gene: 7. The CDR3 region has the DNA TGCGCCAGCAGCCTGGACAGGGGGATCGGCGGGGAGCTGTTTTTT. Residues: CASSLDRGIGGELFF. The variable domain in full, completed from reference TRBV5-1 and TRBJ2-2, reads KAGVTQTPRYLIKTRGQQVTLSCSPISGHRSVSWYQQTPGQGLQFLFEYFSETQRNKGNFPGRFSGRQFSNSRSEMNVSTLELGDSALYLCASSLDRGIGGELFFGEGSRLTVL.

This sequence joins TRBV11-2 and TRBJ2-1, with D perhaps TRBD2 (7 bases). This CDR3 has 13 amino acids. Germline V gives CDR1 SGHAT, CDR2 FQNNGV. Trimming pared 5 bases from V and 7 bases from J, leaving 12 bases between. CDR3 DNA: TGTGCCAGCAGCAAGGGGGGGCGGAATGAGCAGTTCTTC. Translating gives CASSKGGRNEQFF.

This clonotype was observed once. The V call is TRBV20-1, the J call TRBJ2-6; a possible D gene is TRBD2 (6 bases). CDR3 length: 15 residues. Germline lookup yields CDR1 DFQATT and CDR2 SNEGSKA (reference sequence). Trimming removed 0 bases at V and 2 bases at J, with 8 bases between. CDR3 nucleotide sequence: TGCAGTGCTAGAGAAGGAGGGCCTGGGGCCAACGTCCTGACTTTC. Amino acids: CSAREGGPGANVLTF.

The chain recombines TRBV10-3 with TRBJ2-7; D is undetermined. The CDR3 sequence is 14 residues long. CDR1 is ENHRY, CDR2 SYGVKD, per germline. CDR3 sequence reads: CAIAALDGIYGQYV. For the CDR3, the DNA is TGTGCCATCGCCGCCTTGGACGGAATCTACGGGCAGTACGTC.

This clonotype was detected only a few times. This chain links TRBV7-2 with TRBJ2-1; 7 positions match TRBD2. The CDR3 sequence is 16 residues long. The germline gives CDR1 SGHTA, CDR2 FQGNSA. V lost 4 bases and J lost 0; bases outside the gene matches: 6. CDR3 nucleotides: TGTGCCAGCAGCTCTCTCTGGGGGGGCTCCTACAATGAGCAGTTCTTC. Its translation is CASSSLWGGSYNEQFF.

The sample holds a few counts of this clonotype. This chain joins TRBV27 and TRBJ1-4; D gene uncertain. V was shortened by 5 bases and J by 6 bases, with 10 bases between the two germline ends. Germline lookup yields CDR1 MNHEY and CDR2 SMNVEV (reference sequence). The CDR3 spans 13 residues. For the CDR3, the DNA is TGTGCCAGCAGTGTCCGTATTGATGAAAAACTGTTTTTT. Residues: CASSVRIDEKLFF.

The chain links TRBV4-1 to TRBJ2-6, with D maybe TRBD2 (5 bases). Deletions cut 1 base from V and 2 bases from J, with 12 bases between. Germline CDR1 reads MGHRA; CDR2 reads YSYEKL. CDR3 length equals 17 residues. This CDR3 reads CASSQVVRVTGANVLTF. The CDR3 DNA sequence: TGCGCCAGCAGCCAAGTAGTGCGGGTAACTGGGGCCAACGTCCTGACTTTC.

The genes are TRBV9 and TRBJ2-1; 8 nucleotides line up with TRBD2. The CDR3 length is 15 residues. Germline values: CDR1 SGDLS, CDR2 YYNGEE. J lost 2 bases, V lost 0 bases, and 1 base had no gene match. The CDR3, as DNA: TGTGCCAGCAGCGTAGATAGCGGGGCCTACAATGAGCAGTTCTTC. This codes for CASSVDSGAYNEQFF.